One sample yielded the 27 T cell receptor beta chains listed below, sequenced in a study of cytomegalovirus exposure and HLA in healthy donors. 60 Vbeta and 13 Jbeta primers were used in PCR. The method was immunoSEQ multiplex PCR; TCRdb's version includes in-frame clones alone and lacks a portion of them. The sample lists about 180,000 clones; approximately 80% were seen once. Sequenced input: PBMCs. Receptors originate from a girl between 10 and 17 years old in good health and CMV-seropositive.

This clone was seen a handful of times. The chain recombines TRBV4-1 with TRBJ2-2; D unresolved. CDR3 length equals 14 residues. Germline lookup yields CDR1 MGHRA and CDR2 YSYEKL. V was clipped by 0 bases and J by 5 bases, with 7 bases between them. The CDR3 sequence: CASSQEGETGELFF. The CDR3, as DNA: TGCGCCAGCAGCCAAGAGGGCGAAACCGGGGAGCTGTTTTTT.

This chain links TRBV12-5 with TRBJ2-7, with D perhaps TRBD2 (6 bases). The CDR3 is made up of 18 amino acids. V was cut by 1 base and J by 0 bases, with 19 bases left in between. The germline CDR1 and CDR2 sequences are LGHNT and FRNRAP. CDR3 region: CASGLENLWDFHSYEQYF. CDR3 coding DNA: TGTGCTAGTGGTTTGGAGAACCTCTGGGACTTCCACTCCTACGAGCAGTACTTC. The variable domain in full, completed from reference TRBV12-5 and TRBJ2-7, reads DARVTQTPRHKVTEMGQEVTMRCQPILGHNTVFWYRQTMMQGLELLAYFRNRAPLDDSGMPKDRFSAEMPDATLATLKIQPSEPRDSAVYFCASGLENLWDFHSYEQYFGPGTRLTVT.

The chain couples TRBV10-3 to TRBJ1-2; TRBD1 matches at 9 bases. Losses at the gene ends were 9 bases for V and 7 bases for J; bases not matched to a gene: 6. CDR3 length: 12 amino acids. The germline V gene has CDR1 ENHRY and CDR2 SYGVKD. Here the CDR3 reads CAITVDRGGYTF. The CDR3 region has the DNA TGTGCCATAACCGTGGACAGGGGTGGCTACACCTTC.

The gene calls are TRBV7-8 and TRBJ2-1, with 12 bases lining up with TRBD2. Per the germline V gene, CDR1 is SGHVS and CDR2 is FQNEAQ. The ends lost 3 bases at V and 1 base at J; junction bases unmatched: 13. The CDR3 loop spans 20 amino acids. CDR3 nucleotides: TGTGCCAGCAGCTTCACCGGGACTAGCGGGTTTTTACCTTCCTACAATGAGCAGTTCTTC. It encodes CASSFTGTSGFLPSYNEQFF.

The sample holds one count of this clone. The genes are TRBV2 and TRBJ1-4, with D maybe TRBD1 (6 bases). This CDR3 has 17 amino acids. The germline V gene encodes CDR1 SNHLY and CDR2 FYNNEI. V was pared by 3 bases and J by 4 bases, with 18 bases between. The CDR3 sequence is CASSERFSGAFNEKLFF. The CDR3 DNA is TGTGCCAGCAGTGAGAGGTTTTCAGGGGCTTTTAATGAAAAACTGTTTTTT.

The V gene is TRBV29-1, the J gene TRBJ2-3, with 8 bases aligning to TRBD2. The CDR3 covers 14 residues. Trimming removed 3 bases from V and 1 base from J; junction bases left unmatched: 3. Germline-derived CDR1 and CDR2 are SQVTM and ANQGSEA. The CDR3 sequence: CSVDGGGGTDTQYF. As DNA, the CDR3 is TGCAGCGTTGACGGGGGGGGCGGCACAGATACGCAGTATTTT.

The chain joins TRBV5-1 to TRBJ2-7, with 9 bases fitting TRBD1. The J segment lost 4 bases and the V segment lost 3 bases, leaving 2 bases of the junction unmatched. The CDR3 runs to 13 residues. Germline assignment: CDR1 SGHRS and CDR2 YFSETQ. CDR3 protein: CASSSDRGYEQYF. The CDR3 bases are TGCGCCAGCAGCTCGGACAGGGGTTACGAGCAGTACTTC. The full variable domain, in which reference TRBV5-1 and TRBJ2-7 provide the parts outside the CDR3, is KAGVTQTPRYLIKTRGQQVTLSCSPISGHRSVSWYQQTPGQGLQFLFEYFSETQRNKGNFPGRFSGRQFSNSRSEMNVSTLELGDSALYLCASSSDRGYEQYFGPGTRLTVT.

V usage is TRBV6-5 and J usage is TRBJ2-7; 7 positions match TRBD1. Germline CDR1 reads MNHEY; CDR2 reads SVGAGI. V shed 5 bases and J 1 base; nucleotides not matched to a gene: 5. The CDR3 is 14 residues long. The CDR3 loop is CASSERDRSYEQYF. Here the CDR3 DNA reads TGTGCCAGCAGTGAACGGGACAGATCCTACGAGCAGTACTTC.

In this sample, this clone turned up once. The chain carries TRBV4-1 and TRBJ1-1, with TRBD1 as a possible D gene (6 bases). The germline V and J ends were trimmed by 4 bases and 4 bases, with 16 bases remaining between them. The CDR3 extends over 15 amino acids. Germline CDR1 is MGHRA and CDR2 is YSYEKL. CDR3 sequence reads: CASSRDTGGATEAFF. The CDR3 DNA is TGCGCCAGCAGCCGAGATACGGGGGGGGCCACTGAAGCTTTCTTT.

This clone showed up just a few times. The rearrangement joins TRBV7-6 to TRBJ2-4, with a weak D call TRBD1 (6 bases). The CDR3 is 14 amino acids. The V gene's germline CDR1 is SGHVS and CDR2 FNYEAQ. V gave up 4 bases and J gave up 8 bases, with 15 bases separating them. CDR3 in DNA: TGTGCCAGCAGCTCACGATCTGAGGGGGACATTCAGTACTTC. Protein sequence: CASSSRSEGDIQYF. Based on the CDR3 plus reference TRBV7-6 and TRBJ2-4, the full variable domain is GAGVSQSPRYKVTKRGQDVALRCDPISGHVSLYWYRQALGQGPEFLTYFNYEAQQDKSGLPNDRFSAERPEGSISTLTIQRTEQRDSAMYRCASSSRSEGDIQYFGAGTRLSVL.

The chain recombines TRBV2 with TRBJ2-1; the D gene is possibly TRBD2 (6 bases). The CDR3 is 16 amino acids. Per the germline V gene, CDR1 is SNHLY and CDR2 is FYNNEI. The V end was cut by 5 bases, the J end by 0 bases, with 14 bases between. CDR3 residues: CASSSRDSGSYNEQFF. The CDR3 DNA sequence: TGTGCCAGCAGTAGCCGGGACTCGGGCTCCTACAATGAGCAGTTCTTC.

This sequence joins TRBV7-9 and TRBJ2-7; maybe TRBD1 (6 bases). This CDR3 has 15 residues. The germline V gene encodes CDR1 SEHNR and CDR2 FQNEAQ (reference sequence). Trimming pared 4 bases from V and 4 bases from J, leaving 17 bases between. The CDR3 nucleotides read TGTGCCAGCAGCTCATGGGGGCAGGGAAGTTACGAGCAGTACTTC. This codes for CASSSWGQGSYEQYF.

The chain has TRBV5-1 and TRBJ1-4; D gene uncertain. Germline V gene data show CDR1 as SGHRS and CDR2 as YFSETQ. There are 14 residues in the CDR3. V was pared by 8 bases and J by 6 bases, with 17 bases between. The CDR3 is CASALVEGHEKLFF. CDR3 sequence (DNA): TGCGCCAGTGCGTTGGTGGAGGGCCATGAAAAACTGTTTTTT.

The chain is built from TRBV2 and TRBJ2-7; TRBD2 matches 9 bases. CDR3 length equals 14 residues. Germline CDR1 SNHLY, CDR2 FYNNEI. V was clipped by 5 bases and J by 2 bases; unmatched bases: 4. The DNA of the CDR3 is TGTGCCAGCAGTTGGACTAGCGAAGCCTACGAGCAGTACTTC. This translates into CASSWTSEAYEQYF. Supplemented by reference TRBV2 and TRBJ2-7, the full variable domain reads EPEVTQTPSHQVTQMGQEVILRCVPISNHLYFYWYRQILGQKVEFLVSFYNNEISEKSEIFDDQFSVERPDGSNFTLKIRSTKLEDSAMYFCASSWTSEAYEQYFGPGTRLTVT.

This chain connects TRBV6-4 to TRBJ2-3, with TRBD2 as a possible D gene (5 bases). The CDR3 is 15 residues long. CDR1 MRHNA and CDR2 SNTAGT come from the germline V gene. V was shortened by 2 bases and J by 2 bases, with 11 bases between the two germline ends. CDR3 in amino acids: CASSDGSTHTDTQYF. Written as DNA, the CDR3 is TGTGCCAGCAGTGACGGGAGTACACACACAGATACGCAGTATTTT.

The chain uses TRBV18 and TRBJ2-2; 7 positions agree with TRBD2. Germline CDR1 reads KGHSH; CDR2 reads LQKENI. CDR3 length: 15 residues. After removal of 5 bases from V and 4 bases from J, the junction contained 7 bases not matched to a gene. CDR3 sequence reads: CASSATSPLTGELFF. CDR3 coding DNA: TGTGCCAGCTCAGCGACTAGCCCACTCACCGGGGAGCTGTTTTTT. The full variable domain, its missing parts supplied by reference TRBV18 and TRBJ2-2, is NAGVMQNPRHLVRRRGQEARLRCSPMKGHSHVYWYRQLPEEGLKFMVYLQKENIIDESGMPKERFSAEFPKEGPSILRIQQVVRGDSAAYFCASSATSPLTGELFFGEGSRLTVL.

The chain's CDR3 is CASLGAGTSGRRSYEQYF. As DNA, the CDR3 is TGTGCCAGCCTAGGTGCCGGGACTAGCGGGAGAAGGAGCTACGAGCAGTACTTC. The V and J genes are TRBV7-2 and TRBJ2-7; 14 bases align to TRBD2. This CDR3 region has 18 residues. With 8 bases clipped from V and 3 bases from J, the junction kept 15 bases outside the gene matches. From germline, CDR1 is SGHTA and CDR2 FQGNSA. The full variable domain, rest sourced from reference TRBV7-2 and TRBJ2-7, is GAGVSQSPSNKVTEKGKDVELRCDPISGHTALYWYRQSLGQGLEFLIYFQGNSAPDKSGLPSDRFSAERTGGSVSTLTIQRTQQEDSAVYLCASLGAGTSGRRSYEQYFGPGTRLTVT.

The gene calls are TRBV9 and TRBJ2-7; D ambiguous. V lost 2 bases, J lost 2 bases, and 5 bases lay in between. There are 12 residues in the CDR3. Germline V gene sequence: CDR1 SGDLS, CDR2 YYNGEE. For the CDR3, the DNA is TGTGCCAGCAGCGTCAGTGCCTACGAGCAGTACTTC. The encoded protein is CASSVSAYEQYF.

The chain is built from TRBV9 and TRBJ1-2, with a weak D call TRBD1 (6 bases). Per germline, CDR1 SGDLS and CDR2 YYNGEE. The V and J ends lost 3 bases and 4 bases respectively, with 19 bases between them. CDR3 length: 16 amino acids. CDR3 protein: CASSATTGTTSYGYTF. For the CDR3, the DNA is TGTGCCAGCAGCGCCACGACAGGTACCACTTCCTATGGCTACACCTTC.

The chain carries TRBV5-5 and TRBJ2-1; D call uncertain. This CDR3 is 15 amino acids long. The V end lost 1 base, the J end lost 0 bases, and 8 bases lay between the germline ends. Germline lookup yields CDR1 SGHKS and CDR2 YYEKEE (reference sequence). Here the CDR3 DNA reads TGTGCCAGCAGCTTGAGTGGCACCTCCTACAATGAGCAGTTCTTC. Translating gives CASSLSGTSYNEQFF.

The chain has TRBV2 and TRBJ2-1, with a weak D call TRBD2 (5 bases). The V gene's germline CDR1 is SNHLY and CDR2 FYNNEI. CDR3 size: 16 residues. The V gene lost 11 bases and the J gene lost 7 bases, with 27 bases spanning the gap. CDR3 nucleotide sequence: TGTGCCTCGCTGAGGGTGTTCATCTTTTGGGAGAATGAGCAGTTCTTC. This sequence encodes CASLRVFIFWENEQFF.

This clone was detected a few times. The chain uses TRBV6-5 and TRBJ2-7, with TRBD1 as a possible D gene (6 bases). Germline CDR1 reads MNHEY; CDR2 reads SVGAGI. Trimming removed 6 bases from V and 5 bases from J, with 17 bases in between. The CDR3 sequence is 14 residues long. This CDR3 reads CASSPWGRKNEQYF. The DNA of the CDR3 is TGTGCCAGCAGCCCGTGGGGGCGCAAAAACGAGCAGTACTTC.

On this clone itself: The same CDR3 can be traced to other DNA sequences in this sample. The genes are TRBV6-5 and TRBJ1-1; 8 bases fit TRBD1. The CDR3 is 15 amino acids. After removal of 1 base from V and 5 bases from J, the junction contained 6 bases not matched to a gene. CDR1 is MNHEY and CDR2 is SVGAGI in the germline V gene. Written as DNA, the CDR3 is TGTGCCAGCAGTTACTATGGACAGGGTGCGACTGAAGCTTTCTTT. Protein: CASSYYGQGATEAFF.

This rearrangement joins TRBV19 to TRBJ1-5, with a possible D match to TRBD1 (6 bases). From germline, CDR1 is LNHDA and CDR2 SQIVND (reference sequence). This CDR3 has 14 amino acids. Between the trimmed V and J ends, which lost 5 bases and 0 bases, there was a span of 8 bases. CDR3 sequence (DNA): TGTGCCAGTAGTCAGGGGCCTAGCAATCAGCCCCAGCATTTT. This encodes CASSQGPSNQPQHF.

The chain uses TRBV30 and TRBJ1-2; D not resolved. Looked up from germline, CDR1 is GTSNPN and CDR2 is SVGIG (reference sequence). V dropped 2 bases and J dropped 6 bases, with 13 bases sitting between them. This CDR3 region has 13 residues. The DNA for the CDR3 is TGTGCCTGGAGTATTCTCACAAATAATGGCTACACCTTC. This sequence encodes CAWSILTNNGYTF.

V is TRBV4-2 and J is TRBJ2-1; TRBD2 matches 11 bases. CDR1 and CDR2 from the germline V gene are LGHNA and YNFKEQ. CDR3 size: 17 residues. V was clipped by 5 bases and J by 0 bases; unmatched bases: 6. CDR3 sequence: CASSRLAGTNSYNEQFF. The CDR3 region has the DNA TGTGCCAGCAGCAGACTAGCGGGAACTAACTCCTACAATGAGCAGTTCTTC.

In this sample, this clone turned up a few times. The CDR3 DNA sequence: TGTGCCAGCAGCCCACGGACAGGGACCTACGAGCAGTACTTC. Translation gives CASSPRTGTYEQYF. This sequence joins TRBV14 and TRBJ2-7, with TRBD1 matching 8 bases. Losses at the gene ends were 4 bases for V and 2 bases for J; bases not matched to a gene: 4. CDR1 and CDR2 from the germline V gene are SGHDN and FVKESK. CDR3 length equals 14 residues.